Listed below are T cell receptor beta chains from one sample, sequenced in a study of blood T cells in healthy people across ages. One entry per CDR3 protein, called by TCRdb with MiXCR from the 5' RACE reads. The sample includes about 940,000 distinct CDR3 sequences, roughly 43% seen only once; the top ten take 10% to 15%. Specimen: blood. Every receptor here comes from a man aged 30-40 years in good health. The CDR3 runs from the conserved cysteine through the conserved F or W. The order of the fields is D gene, clone size, V gene, J gene, CDR3 protein, CDR3 DNA. The D gene is left open where the match is weak. Part of the rows lack a size; the others show once, few, many or a class for expanded clones.

>.|.|TRBV24-1|TRBJ2-6
CATSDGYSSGANVLTF
TGTGCCACCAGTGACGGGTATTCCTCTGGGGCCAACGTCCTGACTTTC
>TRBD2|.|TRBV6-5|TRBJ2-1
CASSYSRGLAGFDEQFF
TGTGCCAGCAGTTACTCGAGGGGACTAGCGGGGTTCGATGAGCAGTTCTTC
>TRBD2|once|TRBV7-9|TRBJ2-5
CASSLLLAGGLETQYF
TGTGCCAGCAGCTTACTGCTAGCGGGGGGTTTGGAGACCCAGTACTTC
>.|few|TRBV20-1|TRBJ1-6
CSARARKVGSSYNSPLHF
TGCAGTGCTAGAGCCCGGAAGGTCGGCTCCTCCTATAATTCACCCCTCCACTTT
>.|.|TRBV6-1|TRBJ1-1
CALGRGYTEAFF
TGTGCACTGGGTAGGGGATACACTGAAGCTTTCTTT
>TRBD2|.|TRBV7-3|TRBJ2-1
CASSLRTGGDGDEQFF
TGTGCCAGCAGCTTAAGAACGGGGGGGGACGGGGATGAGCAGTTCTTC
>TRBD1|many|TRBV29-1|TRBJ2-3
CSVAGQGGTDTQYF
TGCAGCGTAGCGGGACAGGGCGGGACAGATACGCAGTATTTT
>TRBD2|.|TRBV11-2|TRBJ2-1
CASSISGRYNEQFF
TGTGCCAGCAGCATTAGCGGGAGGTACAATGAGCAGTTCTTC
>.|.|TRBV2|TRBJ2-2
CASSPGTTNTGELFF
TGTGCCAGCAGTCCGGGAACCACGAACACCGGGGAGCTGTTTTTT
>.|.|TRBV4-1|TRBJ1-2
CASSQDPETNYGYTF
TGCGCCAGCAGCCAAGATCCAGAGACTAACTATGGCTACACCTTC
>.|many|TRBV4-2|TRBJ1-5
CASSQRLNQPQHF
TGTGCCAGCAGCCAACGCCTCAATCAGCCCCAGCATTTT
>.|many|TRBV29-1|TRBJ2-7
CSVINYEQYF
TGCAGCGTTATTAACTACGAGCAGTACTTC
>.|.|TRBV28|TRBJ2-3
CASRTQRYTDTQYF
TGTGCCAGTCGTACGCAGCGGTACACAGATACGCAGTATTTT
>.|.|TRBV30|TRBJ2-7
CAWSFLPAYEQYF
TGTGCCTGGAGTTTTTTACCAGCCTACGAGCAGTACTTC
>.|.|TRBV2|TRBJ2-5
CASSEGGKETQYF
TGTGCCAGCAGTGAAGGAGGGAAAGAGACCCAGTACTTC
>.|.|TRBV4-1|TRBJ2-6
CASSQDVGFRPGANVLTF
TGCGCCAGCAGCCAAGATGTGGGGTTTCGCCCTGGGGCCAACGTCCTGACTTTC
>.|.|TRBV12-3/TRBV12-4|TRBJ2-4
CASSLWLVGGKNIQYF
TGTGCCAGCAGTTTGTGGCTAGTGGGGGGCAAAAACATTCAGTACTTC
>.|.|TRBV2|TRBJ1-2
CASAAALGNGYTF
TGTGCCAGCGCGGCAGCCCTTGGTAATGGCTACACCTTC
>.|few|TRBV6-1|TRBJ1-2
CASSEVPGDYGYTF
TGTGCCAGCAGTGAGGTCCCGGGCGACTATGGCTACACCTTC
>.|.|TRBV30|TRBJ1-2
CAWSDTGNVGGYTF
TGTGCCTGGAGTGACACAGGGAATGTTGGGGGCTACACCTTC
>.|.|TRBV2|TRBJ1-5
CASSGDISDQPQHF
TGTGCCAGCAGTGGCGACATCTCGGATCAGCCCCAGCATTTT
>.|.|TRBV6-2/TRBV6-3|TRBJ1-1
CASSYPSKDTEAFF
TGTGCCAGCAGTTACCCCTCTAAGGACACTGAAGCTTTCTTT
>.|.|TRBV20-1|TRBJ1-6
CSAKSSGDSPLHF
TGCAGTGCTAAGTCCAGTGGCGATTCACCCCTCCACTTT
>.|few|TRBV5-1|TRBJ1-1
CASSPGTKGDEAFF
TGCGCCAGCAGCCCGGGGACAAAAGGTGATGAAGCTTTCTTT
>TRBD2|.|TRBV9|TRBJ2-3
CASSVAAGGSTDTQYF
TGTGCCAGCAGCGTAGCAGCGGGGGGGTCCACAGATACGCAGTATTTT
>.|.|TRBV28|TRBJ1-2
CASNVAGNYGYTF
TGTGCCAGCAACGTAGCGGGTAACTATGGCTACACCTTC
>.|few|TRBV6-1|TRBJ2-7
CASRLEGSYEQYF
TGTGCCAGCAGGTTAGAGGGTAGCTACGAGCAGTACTTC